This TCR beta chain is from a study of identical twins. Trimming stripped 1 base from V and 5 bases from J, with 11 bases between. The germline CDR1 and CDR2 sequences are SGHVS and FNYEAQ. The CDR3 is 14 residues long. In TCRdb, the 5' RACE reads were re-called with MiXCR into one record per CDR3 protein. There are 300,000 to 400,000 distinct CDR3 sequences in the sample; 9% to 15% occur only once, and around 6.9% lies in the top ten. These data also featured in a second study, about yellow fever vaccine responses in identical twins.

V gene TRBV7-6 combines with J gene TRBJ2-5; a possible D gene is TRBD1 (5 bases). Sequencing was performed on CD8+ T cells sorted from blood. The receptor was derived from a woman between 18 and 30 years old in good health. The CDR3: CASSLGTFGETQYF. The CDR3 nucleotides are TGTGCCAGCAGCTTAGGGACATTTGGGGAGACCCAGTACTTC.